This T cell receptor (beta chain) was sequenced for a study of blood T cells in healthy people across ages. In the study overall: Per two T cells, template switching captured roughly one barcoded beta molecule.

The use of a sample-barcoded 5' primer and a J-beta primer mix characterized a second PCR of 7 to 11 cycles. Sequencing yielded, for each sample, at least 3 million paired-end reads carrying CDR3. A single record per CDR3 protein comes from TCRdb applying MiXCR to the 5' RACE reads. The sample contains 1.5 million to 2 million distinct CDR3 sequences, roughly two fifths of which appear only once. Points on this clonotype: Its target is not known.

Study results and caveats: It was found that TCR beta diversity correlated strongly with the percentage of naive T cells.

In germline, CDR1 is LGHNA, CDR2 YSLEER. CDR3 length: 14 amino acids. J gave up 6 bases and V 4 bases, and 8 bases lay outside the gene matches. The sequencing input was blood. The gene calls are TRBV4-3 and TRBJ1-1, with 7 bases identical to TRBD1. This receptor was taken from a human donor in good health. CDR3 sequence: CASSRGTVRPEAFF. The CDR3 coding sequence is TGCGCCAGCAGCCGTGGGACAGTACGACCTGAAGCTTTCTTT.